The 12 T cell receptor beta chains reported below all come from one sample, sequenced in a study of blood T cell repertoires in COVID-19. Data came from immunoSEQ multiplex PCR; TCRdb stores just in-frame clones and leaves some out. The sample contains around 250,000 clones, around 90% of which appear only once. The source material was PBMCs or T cells enriched from blood (not recorded which). These receptors originate from a human donor in a cohort exposed to, infected with or recovered from COVID-19 (not recorded which). The donor label of this sample is uncertain.

The chain is built from TRBV10-3 and TRBJ2-7; D might be TRBD1 (6 bases). Between the trimmed V and J ends, which lost 6 bases and 3 bases, there was a span of 15 bases. The CDR3 runs to 14 residues. Looked up from germline, CDR1 is ENHRY and CDR2 is SYGVKD. The CDR3 DNA reads as TGTGCCATCAGCCGGGACACTACCTTCTACGAGCAGTACTTC. Translating it yields CAISRDTTFYEQYF.

The chain is built from TRBV2 and TRBJ2-7; possibly TRBD2 for D (6 bases). Germline CDR1 reads SNHLY; CDR2 reads FYNNEI. Trimming took 7 bases from V and 6 from J, leaving 19 bases between them. This CDR3 comprises 14 residues. The CDR3 region is CASKSSGLAAEQYF. The CDR3 region has the DNA TGTGCCAGCAAATCATCGGGACTCGCGGCCGAGCAGTACTTC.

The rearrangement joins TRBV19 to TRBJ1-2, with 9 bases aligning to TRBD1. The length of the CDR3 is 15 residues. Germline V CDR1 and CDR2: LNHDA, SQIVND (reference sequence). Germline trimming cut 5 bases from V and 4 bases from J; bases unmatched to any gene: 8. CDR3: CASSPRQGGTYGYTF. The CDR3 nucleotides read TGTGCCAGTAGTCCCCGACAGGGGGGTACCTATGGCTACACCTTC.

In this sample, this clone turned up once. This chain joins TRBV5-1 and TRBJ1-1; D unresolved. V lost 8 bases to trimming and J lost 2 bases, with 16 bases between them. This CDR3 is 14 amino acids long. CDR1 is SGHRS and CDR2 is YFSETQ in the germline V gene. CDR3 in amino acids: CASGPGGDNTEAFF. In DNA, the CDR3 is TGCGCCAGTGGCCCGGGTGGAGACAACACTGAAGCTTTCTTT.

For this clone: In the same sample, other DNA sequences code for this CDR3. This sequence joins TRBV9 and TRBJ1-1; unclear D gene. The CDR3 is 13 residues long. Trimming stripped 1 base from V and 1 base from J, with 5 bases between. Germline V gene lookup returns CDR1 SGDLS and CDR2 YYNGEE. In DNA, the CDR3 is TGTGCCAGCAGCGTAAGCCCGAACACTGAAGCTTTCTTT. Encoded protein: CASSVSPNTEAFF.

V is TRBV30 and J is TRBJ1-6, with a possible D match to TRBD1 (5 bases). In germline, CDR1 is GTSNPN, CDR2 SVGIG (reference sequence). Trimming removed 1 base at V and 6 bases at J, with 7 bases between. This CDR3 comprises 13 residues. The CDR3 DNA follows: TGTGCCTGGAGTGAAGGGGTTAATTCACCCCTCCACTTT. It is translated as CAWSEGVNSPLHF.

V is TRBV7-2 and J is TRBJ1-3; unclear D gene. From germline, CDR1 is SGHTA and CDR2 FQGNSA. This CDR3 has 15 amino acids. Trimming stripped 7 bases from V and 0 bases from J, with 13 bases between. In DNA, the CDR3 is TGTGCCAGCACCGTCCAACAGAGCTCTGGAAACACCATATATTTT. Protein: CASTVQQSSGNTIYF. Together with reference TRBV7-2 and TRBJ1-3, the CDR3 gives the full variable domain: GAGVSQSPSNKVTEKGKDVELRCDPISGHTALYWYRQSLGQGLEFLIYFQGNSAPDKSGLPSDRFSAERTGGSVSTLTIQRTQQEDSAVYLCASTVQQSSGNTIYFGEGSWLTVV.

The chain links TRBV5-6 to TRBJ2-2; the D is unclear. V was cut by 3 bases and J by 5 bases, with 11 bases left in between. The germline V gene has CDR1 SGHDT and CDR2 YYEEEE. CDR3 length equals 14 residues. The CDR3, as DNA: TGTGCCAGCAGCTCACCCCTCAGGACCGGGGAGCTGTTTTTT. It translates to CASSSPLRTGELFF.

The gene calls are TRBV4-3 and TRBJ1-2; D is uncertain. The CDR3 is 13 residues long. Germline V gene lookup returns CDR1 LGHNA and CDR2 YSLEER. The ends were cut back, 4 bases at V and 2 bases at J, with 8 bases in the middle. The CDR3 DNA sequence: TGCGCCAGCAGCCCGCGAATGAACTATGGCTACACCTTC. Its translation: CASSPRMNYGYTF.

V and J are TRBV28 and TRBJ2-7; weak D call: TRBD2 (5 bases). V gave up 2 bases and J gave up 2 bases, with 10 bases separating them. The CDR3 runs to 14 residues. CDR1 and CDR2 from the germline V gene are MDHEN and SYDVKM. As DNA, the CDR3 is TGTGCCAGCAGTTTAGAGGGCAGTACCTACGAGCAGTACTTC. Its protein product is CASSLEGSTYEQYF.

This clone was detected once. The CDR3 sequence is CAWSSLAGGPFDYIQYF. CDR3 in DNA: TGTGCCTGGAGTTCTCTAGCGGGGGGGCCTTTCGATTACATTCAGTACTTC. The chain is built from TRBV30 and TRBJ2-4; TRBD2 matches at 12 bases. The CDR3 covers 17 residues. V trimming: 2 bases; J trimming: 8 bases; junction bases outside the gene matches: 13. Germline V gives CDR1 GTSNPN, CDR2 SVGIG (reference sequence). Based on the CDR3 plus reference TRBV30 and TRBJ2-4, the full variable domain is SQTIHQWPATLVQPVGSPLSLECTVEGTSNPNLYWYRQAAGRGLQLLFYSVGIGQISSEVPQNLSASRPQDRQFILSSKKLLLSDSGFYLCAWSSLAGGPFDYIQYFGAGTRLSVL.

The rearrangement uses TRBV12-3 or TRBV12-4 and TRBJ2-7, with TRBD1 as a possible D gene (6 bases). The CDR3 is 13 residues long. V gave up 3 bases and J gave up 1 base, with 7 bases separating them. This chain's CDR3 is CASSFTGSYEQYF. CDR3 coding DNA: TGTGCCAGCAGTTTTACAGGGTCCTACGAGCAGTACTTC.